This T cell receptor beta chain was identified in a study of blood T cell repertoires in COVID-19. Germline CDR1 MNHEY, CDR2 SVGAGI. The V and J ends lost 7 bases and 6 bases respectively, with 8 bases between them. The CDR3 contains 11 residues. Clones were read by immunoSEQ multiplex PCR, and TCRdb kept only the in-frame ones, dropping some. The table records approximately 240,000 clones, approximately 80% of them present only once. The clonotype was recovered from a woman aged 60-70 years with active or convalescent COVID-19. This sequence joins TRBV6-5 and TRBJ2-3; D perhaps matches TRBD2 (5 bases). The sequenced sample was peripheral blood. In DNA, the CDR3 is TGTGCCAGCAACGGGAAGGATACGCAGTATTTT. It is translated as CASNGKDTQYF.